These 10 T cell receptor beta chains came from one sample sequenced in a study of early stage breast cancer tumors. Repertoires were generated with immunoSEQ multiplex PCR, while TCRdb's copy carries only in-frame clones and drops some. The table includes 25,000 to 35,000 clones, around three fifths detected once. Sequencing used breast tumor tissue. These receptors were collected from a person aged 50-59 years with breast cancer.

The chain uses TRBV5-1 and TRBJ1-4, with D possibly being TRBD1 (6 bases). V was cut by 1 base and J by 4 bases, with 20 bases left in between. Germline CDR1 reads SGHRS; CDR2 reads YFSETQ. The CDR3 has 18 residues. CDR3 sequence reads: CASSLSGSFWTVNEKLFF. DNA for the CDR3: TGCGCCAGCAGCTTGAGTGGTAGTTTTTGGACAGTTAATGAAAAACTGTTTTTT.

This chain connects TRBV6-1 to TRBJ2-7; 11 bases fit TRBD1. Trimming cost V 7 bases and J 5 bases; bases outside gene matches: 7. Germline values: CDR1 MNHNS, CDR2 SASEGT. The CDR3 consists of 14 residues. The CDR3 DNA follows: TGTGCCAGCATTGGACAGGGGGCGAGTCACGAGCAGTACTTC. This codes for CASIGQGASHEQYF.

CDR3 nucleotides: TGCGCCAGCAGCGTACAGGGAGGAGTTGGGACTGAAGCTTTCTTT. It codes for CASSVQGGVGTEAFF. The chain recombines TRBV5-1 with TRBJ1-1; D perhaps matches TRBD1 (6 bases). V lost 4 bases to trimming and J lost 5 bases, with 18 bases between them. The CDR3 is made up of 15 amino acids. Germline lookup yields CDR1 SGHRS and CDR2 YFSETQ.

The genes are TRBV6-5 and TRBJ1-2, with 9 bases fitting TRBD1. The CDR3 has 13 amino acids. Germline assignment: CDR1 MNHEY and CDR2 SVGAGI. J gave up 5 bases and V 4 bases, and 2 bases lay outside the gene matches. CDR3 in DNA: TGTGCCAGCAGTTGGGACAGGGAATATGGCTACACCTTC. It specifies CASSWDREYGYTF.

The chain has TRBV18 and TRBJ2-1; 11 bases map to TRBD2. The V and J ends lost 3 bases and 5 bases, in that order; junction bases with no gene match: 0. This CDR3 has 14 amino acids. Germline values: CDR1 KGHSH, CDR2 LQKENI. CDR3 residues: CASSPGLADNEQFF. CDR3 in DNA: TGTGCCAGCTCACCGGGACTAGCGGACAATGAGCAGTTCTTC.

This chain connects TRBV6-1 to TRBJ1-5; D unresolved. The CDR3 runs to 14 residues. Per the germline V gene, CDR1 is MNHNS and CDR2 is SASEGT. The V and J ends lost 8 bases and 2 bases respectively, with 13 bases between them. DNA for the CDR3: TGTGCCAGCCAACCCTTTATGGGCAATCAGCCCCAGCATTTT. This translates into CASQPFMGNQPQHF.

This sequence joins TRBV4-2 and TRBJ2-5; D is ambiguous. The germline V and J ends were trimmed by 1 base and 5 bases, with 8 bases remaining between them. The germline CDR1 and CDR2 sequences are LGHNA and YNFKEQ. This CDR3 comprises 13 residues. In DNA form, the CDR3 reads TGTGCCAGCAGCCAAGGTCTGAGGGAGACCCAGTACTTC. It codes for CASSQGLRETQYF.

This clone was detected only a few times. This chain connects TRBV2 to TRBJ2-6, with TRBD1 identical over 8 bases. The germline V gene has CDR1 SNHLY and CDR2 FYNNEI. The CDR3 length is 14 residues. Trimming took 6 bases from V and 4 from J; bases not matched to a gene: 2. DNA of the CDR3: TGTGCCAGCAGGTGGGACAGGGGGGCCAACGTCCTGACTTTC. Encoded protein: CASRWDRGANVLTF.

This clone was recorded a few times. At one end, the junction sequence differs from germline, possibly due to a read error. This chain uses TRBV7-7 with TRBJ2-5; no clear D gene. Germline lookup yields CDR1 SSHAT and CDR2 FNYEAQ (reference sequence). The CDR3 sequence is 13 residues long. CDR3 nucleotides: TGTGCTAGCAGCTCAAACCTCCAAGAGACCCAGTACTTC. It encodes CASSSNLQETQYF.

The chain carries TRBV6-1 and TRBJ2-1; D remains unclear. Germline V CDR1 and CDR2: MNHNS, SASEGT. The CDR3 has 14 amino acids. V was shortened by 7 bases and J by 8 bases, with 18 bases between the two germline ends. The CDR3 nucleotides are TGTGCCAGCACCAACCTTCTTACTGAGGATGAGCAGTTCTTC. As protein: CASTNLLTEDEQFF.